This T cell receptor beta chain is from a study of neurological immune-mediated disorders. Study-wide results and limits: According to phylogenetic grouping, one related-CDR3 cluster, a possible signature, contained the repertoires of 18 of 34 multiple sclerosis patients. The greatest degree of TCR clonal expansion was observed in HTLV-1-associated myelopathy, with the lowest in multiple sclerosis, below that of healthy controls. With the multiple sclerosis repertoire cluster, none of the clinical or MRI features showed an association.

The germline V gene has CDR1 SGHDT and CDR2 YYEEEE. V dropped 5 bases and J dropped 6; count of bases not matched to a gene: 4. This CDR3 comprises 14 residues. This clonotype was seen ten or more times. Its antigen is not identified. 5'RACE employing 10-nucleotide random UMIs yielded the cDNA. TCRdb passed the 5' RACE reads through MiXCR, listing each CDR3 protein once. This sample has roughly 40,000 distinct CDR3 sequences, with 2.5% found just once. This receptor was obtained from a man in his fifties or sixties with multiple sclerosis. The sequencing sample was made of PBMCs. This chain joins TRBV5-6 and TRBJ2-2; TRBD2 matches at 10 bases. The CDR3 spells CASSSLAGAGELFF. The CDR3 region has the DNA TGTGCCAGCAGTTCCCTAGCGGGGGCCGGGGAGCTGTTTTTT.